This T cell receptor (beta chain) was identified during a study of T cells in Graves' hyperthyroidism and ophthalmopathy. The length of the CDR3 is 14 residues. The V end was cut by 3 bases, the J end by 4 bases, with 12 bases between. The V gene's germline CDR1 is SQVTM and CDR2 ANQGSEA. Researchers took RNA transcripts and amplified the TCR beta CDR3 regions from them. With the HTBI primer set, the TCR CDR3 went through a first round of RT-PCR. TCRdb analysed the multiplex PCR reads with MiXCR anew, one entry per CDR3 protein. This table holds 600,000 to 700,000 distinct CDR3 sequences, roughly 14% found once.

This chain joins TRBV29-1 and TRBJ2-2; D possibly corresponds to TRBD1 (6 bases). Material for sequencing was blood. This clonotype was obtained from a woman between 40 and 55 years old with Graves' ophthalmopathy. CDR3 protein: CSVEGARGTGELFF. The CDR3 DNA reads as TGCAGCGTTGAGGGGGCGCGAGGCACCGGGGAGCTGTTTTTT.